This TCR beta chain comes out of a study of long-term antiretroviral therapy in people with HIV. General study points: Clones showing expansion before ART dominated the repertoire at all time points.

At the survey level, the v3.0 immunoSEQ assay was run. Measured with immunoSEQ multiplex PCR; TCRdb has only the in-frame clones, and not every one. The sample records fewer than 15,000 clones, about 78% being singletons. Unmatched junction bases numbered 9, after V lost 7 bases and J lost 3 bases. Germline V CDR1 and CDR2: MNHEY, SMNVEV (reference sequence). CDR3 length equals 15 residues. Points on this clone: No antigen is known for it.

Sequences were derived from unsorted PBMCs, sampled 1.3 years after starting antiretroviral therapy. V and J are TRBV27 and TRBJ2-7; 10 nucleotides align to TRBD2. This sequence was found in a young woman with HIV. CDR3 bases: TGTGCCAGCACCGACCTAGCGGGAGACCTCTACGAGCAGTACTTC. Its protein is CASTDLAGDLYEQYF.